This TCR beta chain was observed in a study of response to subunit inactivated influenza vaccine. Study observations and caveats: Few new T cells, the authors suggested, are recruited by each seasonal influenza vaccination.

With respect to this clonotype: Its antigen is currently unknown.

Each CDR3 protein gets one entry after TCRdb re-called the RT-PCR reads with MiXCR. The top ten hold roughly a tenth of the sample, which has about 830,000 distinct CDR3 sequences, about 18% seen once. The V gene lost 1 base and the J gene lost 4 bases, with 16 bases spanning the gap. Germline lookup yields CDR1 MGHRA and CDR2 YSYEKL. The CDR3 extends over 16 amino acids. The TCR comes from a middle-aged man who received an inactivated influenza vaccine. This chain joins TRBV4-1 and TRBJ1-2; a weak D match, TRBD1 (5 bases). The sample consisted of PBMCs from blood, taken around 5 days after vaccination. The CDR3 is CASSQAGTVDRYGYTF. The CDR3 coding sequence is TGCGCCAGCAGCCAAGCCGGGACCGTTGATCGCTATGGCTACACCTTC.